Included here is one T cell receptor beta chain sequence, with context. The CDR3 loop spans 12 amino acids. Trimming cost V 2 bases and J 7 bases, with 9 bases left between them. The V gene's germline CDR1 is MGHRA and CDR2 YSYEKL. Profiling relied on immunoSEQ multiplex PCR, and the TCRdb table lists in-frame clones only, not all of them. The sample includes almost 700,000 clones, 92% seen only once; the top ten take 24%. The data were obtained in a study of shared clonotypes between healthy human individuals. CD45RO-negative, CCR7-selected cells formed the naive CD8 fraction, which excluded terminally differentiated effector memory CD45RA+ cells. Everyone who donated was a Caucasian adult who lived in Nashville, Tennessee.

Specimen: naive CD8+ T cells sorted from blood. This clonotype was sampled from a man aged 25-45 years in good health. The chain is built from TRBV4-1 and TRBJ2-7; maybe TRBD2 (5 bases). The CDR3 reads CASSQFTGEQYF. The CDR3 bases are TGCGCCAGCAGCCAATTTACGGGGGAGCAGTACTTC.